Following are 32 T cell receptor beta chains from one sample sequenced in a study of blood T cell repertoires in COVID-19 (dated by TCRdb to the early 2020s). Libraries were built with the immunoSEQ multiplex PCR assay. This immuneACCESS table, as held by TCRdb, lists in-frame sequences with V and J called but not all clones. Of the missing ones, under half trace to an unresolved V gene in checked studies; the others have no known cause. The sample table holds 150,000 to 200,000 clones, of which around 82% were seen once. The biggest ten clones account for 4% to 6.5% of the sample. Sequences were obtained from PBMCs or T cells enriched from blood (not recorded which). These receptors all stem from a woman aged 60 to 75 with acute COVID-19.

The chain couples TRBV29-1 to TRBJ2-5, with D uncertain. The CDR3 extends over 13 amino acids. Trimming removed 3 bases from V and 5 bases from J, with 13 bases in between. Germline lookup yields CDR1 SQVTM and CDR2 ANQGSEA. The chain's CDR3 is CSVEPRSVETQYF. The CDR3 DNA reads as TGCAGCGTTGAGCCGCGGTCCGTGGAGACCCAGTACTTC. Full variable domain (missing parts from reference TRBV29-1 and TRBJ2-5): SAVISQKPSRDICQRGTSLTIQCQVDSQVTMMFWYRQQPGQSLTLIATANQGSEATYESGFVIDKFPISRPNLTFSTLTVSNMSPEDSSIYLCSVEPRSVETQYFGPGTRLLVL.

The V gene is TRBV2, the J gene TRBJ2-3, with unresolved D. The CDR3 length is 12 residues. CDR1 and CDR2 from the germline V gene are SNHLY and FYNNEI. Between the trimmed V and J ends, which lost 8 bases and 4 bases, there was a span of 10 bases. CDR3 nucleotides: TGTGCCAGCTCCTCAGAGGCAGATACGCAGTATTTT. Amino acid sequence: CASSSEADTQYF.

V usage is TRBV20-1 and J usage is TRBJ1-5, with D unclear. Looked up from germline, CDR1 is DFQATT and CDR2 is SNEGSKA (reference sequence). Between the trimmed V and J ends, which lost 6 bases and 4 bases, there was a span of 16 bases. The CDR3 has 14 amino acids. CDR3: CSASPAAGNQPQHF. In nucleotides, the CDR3 is TGCAGTGCAAGTCCCGCTGCCGGGAATCAGCCCCAGCATTTT.

This clone came up once. The chain recombines TRBV6-2 or TRBV6-3 with TRBJ1-2, with D perhaps matching TRBD1 (6 bases). This CDR3 has 13 residues. V lost 6 bases to trimming and J lost 2 bases, with 10 bases between them. Germline V gives CDR1 MNHEY, CDR2 SVGEGT. This CDR3 is CASSLGTNYGYTF. Written as DNA, the CDR3 is TGTGCCAGCAGCCTCGGGACAAACTATGGCTACACCTTC.

CDR3 sequence: CASSLELRSPLHF. CDR3 nucleotides: TGTGCCAGCAGCTTGGAGCTCCGGTCACCCCTCCACTTT. The genes are TRBV11-2 and TRBJ1-6; D uncertain. Looked up from germline, CDR1 is SGHAT and CDR2 is FQNNGV. The CDR3 has 13 amino acids. The V and J ends lost 3 bases and 10 bases respectively, with 10 bases between them.

Many counts were recorded for this clone. The chain couples TRBV2 to TRBJ2-7, with 8 bases matching TRBD1. The CDR3 runs 14 residues. CDR1 and CDR2 (germline): SNHLY, FYNNEI. Germline trimming cut 6 bases from V and 0 bases from J; bases unmatched to any gene: 4. The CDR3: CASRDRVRSYEQYF. The CDR3 DNA reads TGTGCCAGCAGGGACAGGGTCCGCTCCTACGAGCAGTACTTC. The full variable domain, rest sourced from reference TRBV2 and TRBJ2-7, is EPEVTQTPSHQVTQMGQEVILRCVPISNHLYFYWYRQILGQKVEFLVSFYNNEISEKSEIFDDQFSVERPDGSNFTLKIRSTKLEDSAMYFCASRDRVRSYEQYFGPGTRLTVT.

This chain joins TRBV24-1 and TRBJ2-3, with TRBD1 matching 7 bases. This CDR3 comprises 17 residues. Germline V CDR1 and CDR2: KGHDR, SFDVKD. Trimming took 4 bases from V and 0 from J; bases not matched to a gene: 9. CDR3 coding DNA: TGTGCCACCAGTGAATCACAGGGGAAGGGGAGCACAGATACGCAGTATTTT. Amino acid sequence: CATSESQGKGSTDTQYF.

In this sample, this clone turned up once. The chain is built from TRBV27 and TRBJ2-5, with TRBD1 as a possible D gene (5 bases). The CDR3 covers 14 residues. Germline CDR1 is MNHEY and CDR2 is SMNVEV (reference sequence). V was shortened by 3 bases and J by 5 bases, with 13 bases between the two germline ends. DNA of the CDR3: TGTGCCAGCAGTTTTGTGGGGCGCGGCGAGACCCAGTACTTC. Its translation: CASSFVGRGETQYF.

This clone has just one count. The rearrangement joins TRBV30 to TRBJ2-2; 9 nucleotides match TRBD1. CDR3 length: 17 residues. Germline V lookup: CDR1 GTSNPN, CDR2 SVGIG (reference sequence). With V trimmed by 0 bases and J by 5 bases, 10 bases remained unmatched. The CDR3 reads CAWSVWDRDVKTGELFF. The CDR3 DNA reads TGTGCCTGGAGTGTATGGGACAGGGACGTCAAGACCGGGGAGCTGTTTTTT.

This chain uses TRBV9 with TRBJ1-4; 10 bases fit TRBD1. The CDR3 length is 15 residues. V shed 3 bases, J shed 8 bases, and the junction held 7 bases outside the gene matches. The germline gives CDR1 SGDLS, CDR2 YYNGEE. CDR3 in DNA: TGTGCCAGCAGCGCGGGACAGGGGCTTTGGGAAAAACTGTTTTTT. It encodes CASSAGQGLWEKLFF.

This clone came up once. The chain uses TRBV5-3 and TRBJ2-1; D might be TRBD2 (6 bases). TRBV5-3 counts as an open reading frame of uncertain function. CDR3 length: 17 residues. Deletions cut 1 base from V and 2 bases from J, with 16 bases between. This CDR3 reads CARSLRRAPGTYNEQFF. Written as DNA, the CDR3 is TGTGCCAGAAGCTTGAGGAGGGCCCCCGGGACCTACAATGAGCAGTTCTTC.

This clone was observed a single time. The chain recombines TRBV27 with TRBJ2-1; D possibly corresponds to TRBD2 (6 bases). This CDR3 has 15 amino acids. The ends were cut back, 5 bases at V and 2 bases at J, with 13 bases in the middle. Per germline, CDR1 MNHEY and CDR2 SMNVEV (reference sequence). The CDR3, as DNA: TGTGCCAGCAGTCTTAGCGGAGGGCCCTACAATGAGCAGTTCTTC. It codes for CASSLSGGPYNEQFF.

The chain recombines TRBV28 with TRBJ2-1, with 8 positions matching TRBD1. V dropped 4 bases and J dropped 7; count of bases not matched to a gene: 6. The CDR3 totals 14 residues. Germline V gene lookup returns CDR1 MDHEN and CDR2 SYDVKM. The CDR3 bases are TGTGCCAGCAGTTCAGGGGGCGTAAGAAATGAGCAGTTCTTC. Amino acid sequence: CASSSGGVRNEQFF.

This chain connects TRBV4-3 to TRBJ1-5; D is uncertain. The CDR3 extends over 16 amino acids. CDR1 is LGHNA, CDR2 YSLEER, per germline. With 0 bases removed from V and 5 bases from J, the gap between germline ends came to 14 bases. The DNA for the CDR3 is TGCGCCAGCAGCCAAGACTCGGGAAGGGTGGATCAGCCCCAGCATTTT. Translating gives CASSQDSGRVDQPQHF.

A single count supports this clone. The chain couples TRBV30 to TRBJ2-3; D call uncertain. The V gene lost 3 bases and the J gene lost 9 bases, with 10 bases spanning the gap. CDR3 size: 11 residues. Germline CDR1 GTSNPN, CDR2 SVGIG (reference sequence). The CDR3 bases are TGTGCCTGGAGGGAGATGTCCACGCAGTATTTT. This codes for CAWREMSTQYF. The whole variable domain, filled in from reference TRBV30 and TRBJ2-3, reads SQTIHQWPATLVQPVGSPLSLECTVEGTSNPNLYWYRQAAGRGLQLLFYSVGIGQISSEVPQNLSASRPQDRQFILSSKKLLLSDSGFYLCAWREMSTQYFGPGTRLTVL.

The V and J genes are TRBV6-1 and TRBJ1-6; no reliable D call. The CDR3 sequence is 15 residues long. Germline V lookup: CDR1 MNHNS, CDR2 SASEGT. V lost 2 bases, J lost 0 bases, and 5 bases lay in between. In DNA, the CDR3 is TGTGCCAGCAGTGAACTGAGCTCCTATAATTCACCCCTCCACTTT. It specifies CASSELSSYNSPLHF.

The CDR3 nucleotides are TGTGCCAGCAGTTACTTGGCGGTAAGGAGCACAGATACGCAGTATTTT. It encodes CASSYLAVRSTDTQYF. The chain links TRBV6-2 or TRBV6-3 to TRBJ2-3, with D unclear. V lost 1 base and J 0 bases, leaving 11 bases between the germline ends. The CDR3 extends over 16 amino acids. Germline assignment: CDR1 MNHEY and CDR2 SVGEGT.

This clone appeared a single time. This chain links TRBV3-1 (or the pseudogene TRBV3-2) with TRBJ2-1; unclear D gene. The CDR3 is 13 amino acids. Germline lookup yields CDR1 LGHDT and CDR2 YNNKEL (reference sequence). V lost 0 bases and J 5 bases, leaving 5 bases between the germline ends. The chain's CDR3 is CASSQDLNNEQFF. CDR3 DNA: TGTGCCAGCAGCCAAGATTTAAACAATGAGCAGTTCTTC.

V usage is TRBV5-6 and J usage is TRBJ1-6, with TRBD1 as a possible D gene (5 bases). The CDR3 has 16 residues. In germline, CDR1 is SGHDT, CDR2 YYEEEE. Trimming pared 6 bases from V and 0 bases from J, leaving 13 bases between. Here the CDR3 reads CASTPRGSSYNSPLHF. The CDR3 DNA sequence: TGTGCCAGCACCCCAAGGGGTAGCTCCTATAATTCACCCCTCCACTTT.

This clone was recorded once. The J gene is TRBJ2-1, the V gene TRBV4-3, with D perhaps TRBD2 (6 bases). V was pared by 1 base and J by 9 bases, with 10 bases between. This CDR3 is 13 amino acids long. Germline lookup yields CDR1 LGHNA and CDR2 YSLEER. The CDR3 spells CASSQVLSGEQFF. The CDR3 DNA follows: TGCGCCAGCAGCCAAGTGCTTAGCGGTGAGCAGTTCTTC.

The chain uses TRBV7-9 and TRBJ2-1; D is possibly TRBD2 (6 bases). The CDR3 spans 17 residues. Trimming removed 1 base from V and 2 bases from J, with 15 bases in between. Germline CDR1 reads SEHNR; CDR2 reads FQNEAQ (reference sequence). The CDR3 here is CASSLGVGGFAYNEQFF. In DNA, the CDR3 is TGTGCCAGCAGCTTAGGAGTTGGGGGGTTCGCCTACAATGAGCAGTTCTTC.

Only one count was recorded for this clone. The DNA of the CDR3 is TGTGCCACAAGGAGCTCCTACGAGCAGTACTTC. It codes for CATRSSYEQYF. The chain combines TRBV27 with TRBJ2-7; D gene uncertain. CDR1 is MNHEY, CDR2 SMNVEV, per germline (reference sequence). This CDR3 has 11 amino acids. V gave up 10 bases and J gave up 0 bases, with 7 bases separating them.

This rearrangement joins TRBV10-2 to TRBJ1-6, with a possible D match to TRBD1 (6 bases). CDR3 length: 16 amino acids. CDR1 is WSHSY and CDR2 is SAAADI in the germline V gene. Trimming stripped 4 bases from V and 6 bases from J, with 16 bases between. The CDR3 DNA is TGCGCCAGCAGTGGAGTTTTGGGGGCCACTAATTCACCCCTCCACTTT. It translates to CASSGVLGATNSPLHF.

The rearrangement links TRBV7-9 to TRBJ2-7; D call uncertain. Germline CDR1 reads SEHNR; CDR2 reads FQNEAQ (reference sequence). The CDR3 has 13 amino acids. V was trimmed by 2 bases and J by 2 bases, leaving 7 bases between them. CDR3 loop: CASSLPGAYEQYV. The CDR3 nucleotides read TGTGCCAGCAGCTTACCTGGAGCCTACGAGCAGTACGTC.

V is TRBV3-1 (or the pseudogene TRBV3-2) and J is TRBJ2-7, with 8 positions matching TRBD2. The CDR3 has 15 amino acids. Germline-derived CDR1 and CDR2 are LGHDT and YNNKEL (reference sequence). V lost 3 bases, J lost 4 bases, and 8 bases stayed unmatched. The CDR3 sequence: CASSQGSGGRYEQYV. The CDR3 DNA reads as TGTGCCAGCAGCCAGGGCTCGGGGGGGCGGTACGAGCAGTACGTC.

The rearrangement links TRBV7-9 to TRBJ1-6; 7 nucleotides line up with TRBD1. Unmatched junction bases numbered 2, after V lost 4 bases and J lost 5 bases. Germline lookup yields CDR1 SEHNR and CDR2 FQNEAQ (reference sequence). This CDR3 region has 14 residues. The CDR3 DNA is TGTGCCAGCAGCTCACAGGGGAATAATTCACCCCTCCACTTT. Encoded protein: CASSSQGNNSPLHF.

The chain is built from TRBV4-3 and TRBJ1-5; D possibly corresponds to TRBD1 (5 bases). Trimming shortened V by 6 bases and J by 4 bases, and 10 bases separated the two germline ends. CDR3 length: 13 residues. From germline, CDR1 is LGHNA and CDR2 YSLEER. CDR3 sequence: CASRQGRNQPQHF. In nucleotides, the CDR3 is TGCGCCAGCAGGCAGGGAAGGAATCAGCCCCAGCATTTT.

The chain links TRBV29-1 to TRBJ1-2, with TRBD1 as a possible D gene (6 bases). The CDR3 is 13 amino acids. Per germline, CDR1 SQVTM and CDR2 ANQGSEA. The V end lost 6 bases, the J end lost 8 bases, and 19 bases lay between the germline ends. The CDR3 spells CSVRRGGAGGYTF. In DNA form, the CDR3 reads TGCAGCGTCCGCCGAGGGGGGGCGGGAGGCTACACCTTC.

The chain links TRBV10-3 to TRBJ2-4; unclear D gene. CDR1 is ENHRY and CDR2 is SYGVKD in the germline V gene. Trimming took off 0 bases at V and 6 bases at J, with 15 bases between the two ends. This CDR3 region has 16 residues. Here the CDR3 DNA reads TGTGCCATCAGTGAGTCATCGGAGAGCCTTGGAAACATTCAGTACTTC. It yields the protein CAISESSESLGNIQYF.

This clone occurred once. This rearrangement joins TRBV7-9 to TRBJ1-3; a weak D match, TRBD1 (5 bases). The CDR3 has 13 amino acids. Germline loops: CDR1 SEHNR, CDR2 FQNEAQ (reference sequence). With 0 bases removed from V and 14 bases from J, the gap between germline ends came to 14 bases. The CDR3 is CASSLAGGDLLYF. The DNA for the CDR3 is TGTGCCAGCAGCTTAGCCGGGGGGGACCTCCTATATTTT. Filled out from reference TRBV7-9 and TRBJ1-3, the complete variable domain reads DTGVSQNPRHKITKRGQNVTFRCDPISEHNRLYWYRQTLGQGPEFLTYFQNEAQLEKSRLLSDRFSAERPKGSFSTLEIQRTEQGDSAMYLCASSLAGGDLLYFGEGSWLTVV.

V usage is TRBV5-1 and J usage is TRBJ1-1; D is perhaps TRBD1 (5 bases). The V end was cut by 6 bases, the J end by 2 bases, with 11 bases between. CDR1 SGHRS and CDR2 YFSETQ come from the germline V gene. The CDR3 length is 13 residues. CDR3 DNA: TGCGCCAGCAACCAAAGGGGAAACACTGAAGCTTTCTTT. This codes for CASNQRGNTEAFF.

The count of this clone is one. The rearrangement joins TRBV24-1 to TRBJ2-5; 15 bases are a match to TRBD2. CDR1 and CDR2 from the germline V gene are KGHDR and SFDVKD. This CDR3 spans 19 amino acids. With 3 bases clipped from V and 4 bases from J, the junction kept 11 bases outside the gene matches. DNA of the CDR3: TGTGCCACCAGTGATATGGGAACCGGGACTAGCGGGGGGCTAGAGACCCAGTACTTC. Its protein product is CATSDMGTGTSGGLETQYF.